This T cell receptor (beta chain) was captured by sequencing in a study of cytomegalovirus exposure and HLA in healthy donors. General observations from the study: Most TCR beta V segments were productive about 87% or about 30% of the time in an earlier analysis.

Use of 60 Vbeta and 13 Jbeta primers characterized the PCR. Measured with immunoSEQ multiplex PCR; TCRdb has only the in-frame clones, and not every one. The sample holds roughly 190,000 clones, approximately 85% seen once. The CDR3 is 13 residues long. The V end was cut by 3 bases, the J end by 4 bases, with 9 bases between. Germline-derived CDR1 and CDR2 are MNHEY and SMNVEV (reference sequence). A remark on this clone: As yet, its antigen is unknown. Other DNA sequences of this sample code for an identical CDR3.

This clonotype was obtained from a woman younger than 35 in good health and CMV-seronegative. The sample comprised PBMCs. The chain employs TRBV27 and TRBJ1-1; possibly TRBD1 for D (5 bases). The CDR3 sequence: CASSFGGGTEAFF. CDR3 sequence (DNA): TGTGCCAGCAGTTTCGGGGGGGGCACTGAAGCTTTCTTT.